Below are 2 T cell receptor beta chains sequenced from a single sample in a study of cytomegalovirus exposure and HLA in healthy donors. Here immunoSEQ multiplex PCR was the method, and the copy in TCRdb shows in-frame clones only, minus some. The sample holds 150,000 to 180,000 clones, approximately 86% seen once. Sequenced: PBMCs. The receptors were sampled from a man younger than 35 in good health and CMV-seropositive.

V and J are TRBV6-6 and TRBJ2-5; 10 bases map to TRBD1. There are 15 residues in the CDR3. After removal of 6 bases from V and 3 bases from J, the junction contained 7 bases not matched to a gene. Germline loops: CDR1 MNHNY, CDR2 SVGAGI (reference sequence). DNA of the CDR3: TGTGCCAGCAGCTACGGGACAGGGGTGGAAGAGACCCAGTACTTC. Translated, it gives CASSYGTGVEETQYF.

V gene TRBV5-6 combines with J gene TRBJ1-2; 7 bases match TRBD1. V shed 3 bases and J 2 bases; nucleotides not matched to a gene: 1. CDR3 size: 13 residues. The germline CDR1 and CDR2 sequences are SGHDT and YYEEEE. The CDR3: CASSWGQNYGYTF. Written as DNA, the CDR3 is TGTGCCAGCAGCTGGGGACAGAACTATGGCTACACCTTC.